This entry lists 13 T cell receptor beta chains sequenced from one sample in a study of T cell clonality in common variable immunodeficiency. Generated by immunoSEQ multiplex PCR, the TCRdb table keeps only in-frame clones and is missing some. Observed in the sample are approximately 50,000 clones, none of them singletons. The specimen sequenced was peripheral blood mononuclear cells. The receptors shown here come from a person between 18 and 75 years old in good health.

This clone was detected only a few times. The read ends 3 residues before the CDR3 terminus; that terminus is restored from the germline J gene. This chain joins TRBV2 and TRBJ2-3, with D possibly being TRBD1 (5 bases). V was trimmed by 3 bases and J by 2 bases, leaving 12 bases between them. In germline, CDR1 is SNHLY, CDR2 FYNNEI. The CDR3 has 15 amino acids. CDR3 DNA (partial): TGTGCCAGCAGTGAGACAGAGGCCGACACAGATACG. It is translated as CASSETEADTDT. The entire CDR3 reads CASSETEADTDTQYF.

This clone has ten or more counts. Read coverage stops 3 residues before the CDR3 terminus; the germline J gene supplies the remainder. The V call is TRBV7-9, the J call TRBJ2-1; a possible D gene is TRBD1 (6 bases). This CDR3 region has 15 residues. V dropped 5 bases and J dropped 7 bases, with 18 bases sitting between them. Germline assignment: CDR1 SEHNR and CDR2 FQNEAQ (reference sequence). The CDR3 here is CASSIYRAGWNEQFF. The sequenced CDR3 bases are TGTGCCAGCAGCATCTACAGGGCGGGCTGGAATGAG. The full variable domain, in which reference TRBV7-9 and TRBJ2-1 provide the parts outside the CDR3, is DTGVSQNPRHKITKRGQNVTFRCDPISEHNRLYWYRQTLGQGPEFLTYFQNEAQLEKSRLLSDRFSAERPKGSFSTLEIQRTEQGDSAMYLCASSIYRAGWNEQFFGPGTRLTVL.

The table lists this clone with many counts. Partial CDR3 DNA: TGCAGTGCCGGTACGGCGGTATTTGCAACTAATGAAAAA. Translating gives CSAGTAVFATNEK. The CDR3 in its entirety is CSAGTAVFATNEKLFF. This chain joins TRBV20-1 and TRBJ1-4; D is unclear. The CDR3 extends 3 residues past the end of the read, so its final part is completed from the germline J gene. Germline V gene lookup returns CDR1 DFQATT and CDR2 SNEGSKA (reference sequence). The CDR3 is 16 amino acids. Trimming cost V 6 bases and J 0 bases, with 17 bases left between them.

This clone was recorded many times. CDR3 DNA (partial): TGCAGCGTTGAAGACGAGGTGACTCCGAGCGGGGGC. The encoded protein is CSVEDEVTPSGG. The CDR3, in full, reads CSVEDEVTPSGGYTF. J is TRBJ1-2 and V is TRBV29-1, with no clear D. The read ends 3 residues early relative to the CDR3; the germline J gene fills the gap. This CDR3 spans 15 amino acids. The germline gives CDR1 SQVTM, CDR2 ANQGSEA. The variable domain in full, with the rest retrieved from reference TRBV29-1 and TRBJ1-2, is SAVISQKPSRDICQRGTSLTIQCQVDSQVTMMFWYRQQPGQSLTLIATANQGSEATYESGFVIDKFPISRPNLTFSTLTVSNMSPEDSSIYLCSVEDEVTPSGGYTFGSGTRLTVV.

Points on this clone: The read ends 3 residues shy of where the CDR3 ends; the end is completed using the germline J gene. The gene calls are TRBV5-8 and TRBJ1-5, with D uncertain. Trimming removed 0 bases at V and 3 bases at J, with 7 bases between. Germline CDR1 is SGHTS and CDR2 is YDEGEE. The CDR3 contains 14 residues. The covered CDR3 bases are TGTGCCAGCAGCTTGGCGCGGCCCAATCAGCCC. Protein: CASSLARPNQP. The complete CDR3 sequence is CASSLARPNQPQHF.

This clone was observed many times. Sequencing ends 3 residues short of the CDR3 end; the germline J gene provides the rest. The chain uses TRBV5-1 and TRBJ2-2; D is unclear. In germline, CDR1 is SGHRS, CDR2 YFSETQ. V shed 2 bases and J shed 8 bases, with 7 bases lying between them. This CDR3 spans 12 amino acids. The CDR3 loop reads CASSLTRGELFF. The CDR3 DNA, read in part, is TGCGCCAGCAGCTTAACAAGAGGGGAG.

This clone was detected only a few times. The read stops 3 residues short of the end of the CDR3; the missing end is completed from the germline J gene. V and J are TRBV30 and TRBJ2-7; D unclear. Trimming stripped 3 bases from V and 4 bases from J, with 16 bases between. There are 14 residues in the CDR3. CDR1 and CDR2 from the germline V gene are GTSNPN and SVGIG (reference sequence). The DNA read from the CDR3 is TGTGCCTGGAGAGGTGGGCCCGGAGTTTACGAG. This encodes CAWRGGPGVYE. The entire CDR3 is CAWRGGPGVYEQYF.

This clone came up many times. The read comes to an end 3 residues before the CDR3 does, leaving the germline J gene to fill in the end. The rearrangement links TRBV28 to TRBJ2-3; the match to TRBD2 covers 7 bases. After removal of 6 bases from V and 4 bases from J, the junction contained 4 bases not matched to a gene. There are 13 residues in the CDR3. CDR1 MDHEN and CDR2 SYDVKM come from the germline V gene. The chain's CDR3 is CASSSTSPDTQYF. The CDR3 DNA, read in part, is TGTGCCAGCAGCTCGACTAGCCCAGATACG.

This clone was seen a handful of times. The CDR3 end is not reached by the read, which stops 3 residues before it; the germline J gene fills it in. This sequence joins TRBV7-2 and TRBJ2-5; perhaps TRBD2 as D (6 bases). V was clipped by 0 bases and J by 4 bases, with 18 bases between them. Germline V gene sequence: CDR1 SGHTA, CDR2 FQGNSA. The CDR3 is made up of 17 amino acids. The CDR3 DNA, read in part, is TGTGCCAGCAGCTTAGCCCCTGTGACTAGAGCGGGAGAGACC. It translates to CASSLAPVTRAGET. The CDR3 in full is CASSLAPVTRAGETQYF.

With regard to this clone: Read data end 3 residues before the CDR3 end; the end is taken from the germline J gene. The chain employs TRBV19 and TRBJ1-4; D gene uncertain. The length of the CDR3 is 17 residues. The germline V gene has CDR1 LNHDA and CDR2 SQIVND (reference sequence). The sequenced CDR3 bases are TGTGCCAGTAGTATAGAGGTGCGCCAAACCTATAATTCACCA. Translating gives CASSIEVRQTYNSP. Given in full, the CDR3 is CASSIEVRQTYNSPLFF.

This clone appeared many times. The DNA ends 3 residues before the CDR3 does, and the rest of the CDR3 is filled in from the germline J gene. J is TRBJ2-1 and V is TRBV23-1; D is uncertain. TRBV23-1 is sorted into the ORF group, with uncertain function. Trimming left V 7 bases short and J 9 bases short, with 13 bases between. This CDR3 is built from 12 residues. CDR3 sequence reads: CASKPGFGEQFF. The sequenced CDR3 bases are TGCGCCAGCAAGCCCGGTTTTGGTGAG.

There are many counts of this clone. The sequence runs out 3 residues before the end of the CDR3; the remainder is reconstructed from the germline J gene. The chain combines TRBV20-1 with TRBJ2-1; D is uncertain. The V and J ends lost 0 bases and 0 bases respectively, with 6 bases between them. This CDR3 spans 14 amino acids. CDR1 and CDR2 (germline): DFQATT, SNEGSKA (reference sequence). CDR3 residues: CSARDRISYNEQFF. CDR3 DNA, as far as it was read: TGCAGTGCTAGAGACAGAATCTCCTACAATGAG.

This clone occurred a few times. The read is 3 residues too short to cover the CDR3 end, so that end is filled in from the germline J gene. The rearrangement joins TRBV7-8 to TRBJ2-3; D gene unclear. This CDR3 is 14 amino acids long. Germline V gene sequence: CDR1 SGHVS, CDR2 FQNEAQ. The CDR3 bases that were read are TGTGCCAGCAGCTTAGCAGGGTTGAGGCAGCCG. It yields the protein CASSLAGLRQP. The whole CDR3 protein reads CASSLAGLRQPQYF.